The 13 T cell receptor beta chains in this list originate from one sample, sequenced in a study of control samples from healthy donors and cancer patients (dated by TCRdb to 2018 to 2020). The library came from the immunoSEQ multiplex PCR assay. TCRdb obtained this table from immuneACCESS and retained in-frame rearrangements with V and J assigned. These tables miss some clones; where compared with another copy, unresolved V genes account for less than half of the shortfall, and the remainder is unexplained. The sample table records 80,000 to 100,000 clones; 75% to 85% of these occur just once. Of the sample, 10% falls within the top ten clones. Sequencing used blood. These receptors all stem from a young woman in good health.

This clone showed up just once. CDR3 in amino acids: CASRKPGSAGELFF. The CDR3 bases are TGTGCCAGCAGAAAACCAGGGAGCGCCGGGGAGCTGTTTTTT. V usage is TRBV6-6 and J usage is TRBJ2-2; D may match TRBD1 or TRBD2 (5 bases each). There are 14 residues in the CDR3. Looked up from germline, CDR1 is MNHNY and CDR2 is SVGAGI (reference sequence). V was clipped by 6 bases and J by 6 bases, with 14 bases between them.

This sequence joins TRBV6-1 and TRBJ2-4; D is perhaps TRBD1 (6 bases). Trimming took 6 bases from V and 3 from J, leaving 12 bases between them. The CDR3 loop spans 14 amino acids. Germline CDR1 MNHNS, CDR2 SASEGT. The DNA of the CDR3 is TGTGCCAGCAGACTACTGGACAGCAAAAACATTCAGTACTTC. Amino acids: CASRLLDSKNIQYF.

V gene TRBV11-3 combines with J gene TRBJ1-3, with D hard to call. The CDR3 runs to 12 residues. Deletions cut 0 bases from V and 6 bases from J, with 3 bases between. The V gene's germline CDR1 is SGHNT and CDR2 YENEEA. The DNA of the CDR3 is TGTGCCAGCAGCTTAGACGAAAACACCATATATTTT. Translation gives CASSLDENTIYF.

This chain joins TRBV30 and TRBJ2-1; D is perhaps TRBD1 (6 bases). CDR3 size: 14 residues. Trimming left V 5 bases short and J 3 bases short, with 14 bases between. Per germline, CDR1 GTSNPN and CDR2 SVGIG (reference sequence). This CDR3 is CAWGKQGVYNEQFF. CDR3 coding DNA: TGTGCCTGGGGAAAACAGGGAGTCTACAATGAGCAGTTCTTC.

This clone has a handful of counts. The sample holds other DNA sequences that translate to the same CDR3. The V and J genes are TRBV4-3 and TRBJ2-7, with TRBD2 matching over 8 bases. The germline gives CDR1 LGHNA, CDR2 YSLEER. After removal of 3 bases from V and 0 bases from J, the junction contained 4 bases not matched to a gene. The CDR3 contains 15 residues. CDR3 sequence (DNA): TGCGCCAGCAGCCAGGGACTAGGGTCCTCCTACGAGCAGTACTTC. It translates to CASSQGLGSSYEQYF.

V usage is TRBV18 and J usage is TRBJ1-2; 8 positions agree with TRBD1. From germline, CDR1 is KGHSH and CDR2 LQKENI. The V and J ends lost 2 bases and 10 bases, in that order; junction bases with no gene match: 3. The CDR3 spans 12 residues. The CDR3 nucleotides read TGTGCCAGCTCACCATCGACAGGGGCCTACACCTTC. Protein sequence: CASSPSTGAYTF.

The V and J genes are TRBV10-3 and TRBJ1-4; D is possibly TRBD1 (5 bases). The ends were cut back, 9 bases at V and 6 bases at J, with 14 bases in the middle. The CDR3 consists of 13 residues. Germline values: CDR1 ENHRY, CDR2 SYGVKD. The CDR3 sequence: CAMRGQDHEKLFF. The CDR3 region has the DNA TGTGCCATGAGGGGCCAAGATCATGAAAAACTGTTTTTT.

The chain is built from TRBV19 and TRBJ2-2, with D perhaps assigned TRBD1 or TRBD2 (6 bases each). CDR1 and CDR2 (germline): LNHDA, SQIVND (reference sequence). This CDR3 has 14 amino acids. V lost 7 bases to trimming and J lost 4 bases, with 13 bases between them. For the CDR3, the DNA is TGTGCCAGTAATCGGGGGCCCGGCACCGGGGAGCTGTTTTTT. It yields the protein CASNRGPGTGELFF.

The genes are TRBV11-2 and TRBJ2-1; 13 nucleotides line up with TRBD2. Germline loops: CDR1 SGHAT, CDR2 FQNNGV. The CDR3 runs 18 residues. V was pared by 4 bases and J by 2 bases, with 8 bases of the junction left unmatched. CDR3 DNA sequence: TGTGCCAGCAGCTCTCGGACTAGCGGGGGATTGACCTACAATGAGCAGTTCTTC. It specifies CASSSRTSGGLTYNEQFF.

V and J are TRBV25-1 and TRBJ2-7; 9 nucleotides agree with TRBD2. The CDR3 sequence is 13 residues long. V was clipped by 8 bases and J by 7 bases; unmatched bases: 9. Germline V gives CDR1 MGHDK, CDR2 SYGVNS. This CDR3 reads CASSAGGRGEQYF. The CDR3, as DNA: TGTGCCAGCTCCGCGGGGGGGAGGGGTGAGCAGTACTTC.

The V gene is TRBV18, the J gene TRBJ1-3, with D unresolved. This CDR3 has 14 residues. Trimming removed 6 bases at V and 0 bases at J, with 9 bases between. Germline V gene lookup returns CDR1 KGHSH and CDR2 LQKENI. The CDR3 nucleotides are TGTGCCAGCTCGCGTTGGGCCTCTGGAAACACCATATATTTT. Its translation is CASSRWASGNTIYF.

The J gene is TRBJ2-7, the V gene TRBV6-5; 12 nucleotides agree with TRBD2. Germline CDR1 is MNHEY and CDR2 is SVGAGI. V lost 6 bases to trimming and J lost 3 bases; unmatched junction nucleotides: 6. The CDR3 sequence is 15 residues long. CDR3 coding DNA: TGTGCCAGCAGGGACGGACTAGCGGGGTACTACGAGCAGTACTTC. This encodes CASRDGLAGYYEQYF.

This clone came up a few times. As DNA, the CDR3 is TGCGCCAGCAGCTCCGGGACAGACTATGGCTACACCTTC. Amino acids: CASSSGTDYGYTF. V gene TRBV5-1 combines with J gene TRBJ1-2; 7 bases map to TRBD1. CDR3 length: 13 residues. V was clipped by 3 bases and J by 3 bases; unmatched bases: 2. Germline V gives CDR1 SGHRS, CDR2 YFSETQ.